The 22 T cell receptor beta chains presented below share a single source sample, sequenced in a study of cytomegalovirus exposure and HLA in healthy donors. The PCR had 60 Vbeta and 13 Jbeta primers. Data came from immunoSEQ multiplex PCR; TCRdb stores just in-frame clones and leaves some out. The sample features approximately 58,000 clones, with approximately 13% in its top ten. The sequenced material came from PBMCs. These receptor sequences come from a man younger than 30 in good health and CMV-seropositive.

The chain employs TRBV6-5 and TRBJ2-2, with a possible D match to TRBD2 (6 bases). The V end lost 7 bases, the J end lost 8 bases, and 17 bases lay between the germline ends. The CDR3 spans 14 residues. In germline, CDR1 is MNHEY, CDR2 SVGAGI. The CDR3 DNA reads as TGTGCCAGCACCGAGGCCGGCGGGGAAGGGGAGCTGTTTTTT. Its protein product is CASTEAGGEGELFF.

This chain uses TRBV6-1 with TRBJ2-1, with TRBD2 matching over 7 bases. With 4 bases clipped from V and 0 bases from J, the junction kept 6 bases outside the gene matches. This CDR3 spans 16 amino acids. CDR1 is MNHNS, CDR2 SASEGT, per germline. The CDR3 DNA follows: TGTGCCAGCAGTGGGGGGGGGACCTCCTCCTACAATGAGCAGTTCTTC. This translates into CASSGGGTSSYNEQFF.

The chain combines TRBV5-4 with TRBJ2-1, with D maybe TRBD2 (7 bases). Trimming removed 4 bases from V and 14 bases from J, with 22 bases in between. The V gene's germline CDR1 is SGHNT and CDR2 YYREEE (reference sequence). This CDR3 spans 14 amino acids. CDR3 nucleotides: TGTGCCAGCAGCCTAGGGGGGTGGCGGGAGAGGGAGTTCTTC. Protein product: CASSLGGWREREFF.

Remarks on this clone: Distinct nucleotide sequences in the sample also encode this CDR3. This CDR3 reads CATSRDPSGNEQYF. For the CDR3, the DNA is TGTGCCACCAGCAGAGATCCTAGCGGGAACGAGCAGTACTTC. The rearrangement links TRBV15 to TRBJ2-7; 9 bases are a match to TRBD2. The J segment lost 5 bases and the V segment lost 0 bases, leaving 2 bases of the junction unmatched. This CDR3 region has 14 residues. Germline CDR1 and CDR2: LNHNV and YYDKDF (reference sequence). Variable domain in full (rest from reference TRBV15 and TRBJ2-7): DAMVIQNPRYQVTQFGKPVTLSCSQTLNHNVMYWYQQKSSQAPKLLFHYYDKDFNNEADTPDNFQSRRPNTSFCFLDIRSPGLGDTAMYLCATSRDPSGNEQYFGPGTRLTVT.

J is TRBJ1-1 and V is TRBV7-3; the match to TRBD1 covers 8 bases. V dropped 2 bases and J dropped 1; count of bases not matched to a gene: 0. The germline gives CDR1 SGHTA, CDR2 FQGTGA. There are 14 residues in the CDR3. Written as DNA, the CDR3 is TGTGCCAGCAGCTTACAGGGGGCGAACACTGAAGCTTTCTTT. This gives the protein CASSLQGANTEAFF.

V is TRBV28 and J is TRBJ1-1; D call uncertain. From germline, CDR1 is MDHEN and CDR2 SYDVKM. Trimming took 7 bases from V and 2 from J, leaving 11 bases between them. This CDR3 comprises 13 residues. The CDR3 DNA sequence: TGTGCCAGCACTGTCGACACTAACACTGAAGCTTTCTTT. This translates into CASTVDTNTEAFF. The variable domain in full, with the rest retrieved from reference TRBV28 and TRBJ1-1, is DVKVTQSSRYLVKRTGEKVFLECVQDMDHENMFWYRQDPGLGLRLIYFSYDVKMKEKGDIPEGYSVSREKKERFSLILESASTNQTSMYLCASTVDTNTEAFFGQGTRLTVV.

The rearrangement links TRBV5-1 to TRBJ1-1, with 7 bases lining up with TRBD1. The CDR3 covers 16 residues. The J segment lost 2 bases and the V segment lost 2 bases, leaving 9 bases of the junction unmatched. Germline V gene data show CDR1 as SGHRS and CDR2 as YFSETQ. The CDR3, as DNA: TGCGCCAGCAGCTTTGGAAGTGACAGGGCCAACACTGAAGCTTTCTTT. Its translation is CASSFGSDRANTEAFF. The full variable domain, in which reference TRBV5-1 and TRBJ1-1 provide the parts outside the CDR3, is KAGVTQTPRYLIKTRGQQVTLSCSPISGHRSVSWYQQTPGQGLQFLFEYFSETQRNKGNFPGRFSGRQFSNSRSEMNVSTLELGDSALYLCASSFGSDRANTEAFFGQGTRLTVV.

The chain has TRBV25-1 and TRBJ1-2; D gene unclear. With 3 bases removed from V and 8 bases from J, the gap between germline ends came to 16 bases. This CDR3 comprises 14 residues. CDR1 and CDR2 from the germline V gene are MGHDK and SYGVNS. In DNA form, the CDR3 reads TGTGCCAGCAGTGATAGGCAGGCCAGCAAGGGCTACACCTTC. Amino acids: CASSDRQASKGYTF.

The rearrangement uses TRBV2 and TRBJ1-4; the D is unclear. Germline loops: CDR1 SNHLY, CDR2 FYNNEI. The CDR3 is made up of 15 amino acids. Deletions cut 8 bases from V and 5 bases from J, with 18 bases between. The CDR3 region is CASLLAGEKNEKLFF. The CDR3 DNA sequence: TGTGCCAGCCTACTCGCCGGGGAGAAAAATGAAAAACTGTTTTTT.

The chain has TRBV28 and TRBJ2-5; no clear D. The DNA end lines up better with TRBJ2-7; the J call may be wrong. Germline CDR1 reads MDHEN; CDR2 reads SYDVKM. The CDR3 is 11 amino acids. The CDR3 here is CASSESYEQYF. CDR3 sequence (DNA): TGTGCCAGTTCCGAGTCCTACGAGCAGTACTTC.

The chain couples TRBV29-1 to TRBJ2-5; 7 bases agree with TRBD1. Germline loops: CDR1 SQVTM, CDR2 ANQGSEA. CDR3 size: 13 residues. V lost 2 bases to trimming and J lost 5 bases; unmatched junction nucleotides: 5. The CDR3 bases are TGCAGCGTTGAAAACAGGGGAGTGGAGACCCAGTACTTC. Protein product: CSVENRGVETQYF.

Concerning this clone: The sample carries other DNA sequences with the same CDR3. The CDR3 loop reads CASSFRDRGLNTEAFF. CDR3 nucleotide sequence: TGTGCCAGCTCATTCCGGGACAGGGGGTTGAACACTGAAGCTTTCTTT. The chain uses TRBV18 and TRBJ1-1; 11 positions agree with TRBD1. Per the germline V gene, CDR1 is KGHSH and CDR2 is LQKENI. J was trimmed by 0 bases and V by 5 bases; bases with no gene match: 5. CDR3 length: 16 residues.

The V call is TRBV28, the J call TRBJ2-6; D not resolved. The CDR3 loop spans 12 amino acids. With 10 bases removed from V and 1 base from J, the gap between germline ends came to 5 bases. Germline CDR1 is MDHEN and CDR2 is SYDVKM. CDR3 amino acids: CATRSGANVLTF. The CDR3 region has the DNA TGTGCCACCCGGTCTGGGGCCAACGTCCTGACTTTC.

J is TRBJ2-1 and V is TRBV27, with a tentative D call TRBD1 (6 bases). The CDR3 consists of 17 residues. The germline V gene encodes CDR1 MNHEY and CDR2 SMNVEV (reference sequence). The V gene lost 2 bases and the J gene lost 0 bases, with 14 bases spanning the gap. The CDR3 sequence: CASSLRQQGSSYNEQFF. DNA of the CDR3: TGTGCCAGCAGTTTAAGACAACAGGGTAGCTCCTACAATGAGCAGTTCTTC.

The chain combines TRBV11-2 with TRBJ1-2; 11 bases are a match to TRBD1. Germline CDR1 is SGHAT and CDR2 is FQNNGV. This CDR3 comprises 15 residues. With 5 bases clipped from V and 1 base from J, the junction kept 3 bases outside the gene matches. The CDR3 sequence is CASSAGTGGNYGYTF. In DNA form, the CDR3 reads TGTGCCAGCAGCGCCGGGACAGGGGGTAACTATGGCTACACCTTC.

This sequence joins TRBV5-4 and TRBJ2-7; weak D call: TRBD1 (6 bases). Trimming removed 2 bases from V and 0 bases from J, with 15 bases in between. This CDR3 is built from 16 residues. Germline CDR1 and CDR2: SGHNT and YYREEE (reference sequence). CDR3 DNA: TGTGCCAGCAGCTTAAGGGACACCGCGGTCTCCTACGAGCAGTACTTC. Encoded protein: CASSLRDTAVSYEQYF. Drawing the rest from reference TRBV5-4 and TRBJ2-7, the complete variable domain is ETGVTQSPTHLIKTRGQQVTLRCSSQSGHNTVSWYQQALGQGPQFIFQYYREEENGRGNFPPRFSGLQFPNYSSELNVNALELDDSALYLCASSLRDTAVSYEQYFGPGTRLTVT.

The chain joins TRBV10-3 to TRBJ2-3, with TRBD2 identical over 8 bases. The CDR3 consists of 16 residues. Trimming took 2 bases from V and 1 from J; bases not matched to a gene: 5. Germline V gene sequence: CDR1 ENHRY, CDR2 SYGVKD. In DNA form, the CDR3 reads TGTGCCATCAGTGAGGGGGCGGGAGGTCGCACAGATACGCAGTATTTT. Translated: CAISEGAGGRTDTQYF.

V usage is TRBV7-2 and J usage is TRBJ2-1; 13 bases agree with TRBD2. Germline CDR1 reads SGHTA; CDR2 reads FQGNSA. The CDR3 extends over 17 amino acids. Trimming took 6 bases from V and 7 from J; bases not matched to a gene: 12. For the CDR3, the DNA is TGTGCCAGCAGTAATAAGCGTGTGACTAGCGGGAGGAATGAGCAGTTCTTC. Its protein product is CASSNKRVTSGRNEQFF.

V and J are TRBV28 and TRBJ2-3; TRBD1 matches at 8 bases. The CDR3 has 14 amino acids. After removal of 6 bases from V and 6 bases from J, the junction contained 8 bases not matched to a gene. Looked up from germline, CDR1 is MDHEN and CDR2 is SYDVKM. The CDR3 DNA reads TGTGCCAGCAGGGCCCCAGGGGGCCCGGATACGCAGTATTTT. Translated: CASRAPGGPDTQYF.

The chain is built from TRBV25-1 and TRBJ2-7, with TRBD1 matching over 9 bases. The CDR3 covers 15 residues. V lost 8 bases to trimming and J lost 2 bases; unmatched junction nucleotides: 10. Germline CDR1 MGHDK, CDR2 SYGVNS. As DNA, the CDR3 is TGTGCCAGCGCTGGGTTCCGGGACAGGGCCTACGAGCAGTACTTC. Its translation is CASAGFRDRAYEQYF.

J is TRBJ1-4 and V is TRBV5-1; no firm D call. Germline CDR1 SGHRS, CDR2 YFSETQ. Deletions cut 0 bases from V and 0 bases from J, with 6 bases between. The CDR3 consists of 15 residues. This CDR3 is CASSLESATNEKLFF. The CDR3 region has the DNA TGCGCCAGCAGCTTGGAATCTGCAACTAATGAAAAACTGTTTTTT.

The chain links TRBV7-3 to TRBJ2-3, with 7 bases lining up with TRBD2. The CDR3 is 15 residues long. The V segment lost 2 bases and the J segment 4 bases; nucleotides outside the gene matches: 6. Germline CDR1 SGHTA, CDR2 FQGTGA. The CDR3 is CASSLRPSGPDTQYF. The CDR3 DNA is TGTGCCAGCAGCTTACGGCCTAGCGGACCAGATACGCAGTATTTT.